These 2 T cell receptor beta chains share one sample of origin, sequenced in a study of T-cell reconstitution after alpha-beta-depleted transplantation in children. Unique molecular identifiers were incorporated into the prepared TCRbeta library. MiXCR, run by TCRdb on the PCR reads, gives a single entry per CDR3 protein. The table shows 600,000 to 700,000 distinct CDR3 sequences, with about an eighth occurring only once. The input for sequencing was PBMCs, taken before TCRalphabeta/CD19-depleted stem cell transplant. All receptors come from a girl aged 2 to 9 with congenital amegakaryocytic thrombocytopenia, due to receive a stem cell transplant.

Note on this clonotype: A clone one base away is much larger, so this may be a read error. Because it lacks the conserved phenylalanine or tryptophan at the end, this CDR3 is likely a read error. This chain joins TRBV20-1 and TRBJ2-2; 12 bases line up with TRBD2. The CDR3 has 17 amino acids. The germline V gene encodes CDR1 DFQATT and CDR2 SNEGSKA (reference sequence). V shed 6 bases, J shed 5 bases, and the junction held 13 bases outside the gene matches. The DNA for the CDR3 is TGCAGTGCCGCCCGGGAGCTAGCGGGAGGGCATACCGGGGAGCTGTTTTGT. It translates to CSAARELAGGHTGELFC.

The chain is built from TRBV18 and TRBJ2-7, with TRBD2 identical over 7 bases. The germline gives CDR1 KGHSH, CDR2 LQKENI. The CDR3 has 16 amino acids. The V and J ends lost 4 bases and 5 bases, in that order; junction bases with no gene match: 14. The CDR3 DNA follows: TGTGCCAGCTCACTACGGGACGGGGGGAGAGTAAACGAGCAGTACTTC. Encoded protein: CASSLRDGGRVNEQYF.